The 6 T cell receptor beta chains given below trace back to one sample, sequenced in a study of Graves' ophthalmopathy and Graves' hyperthyroidism. As the template, RNA transcripts were used to amplify TCR beta CDR3 regions. RT-PCR was first run with HTBI primers, then multiplex PCR in a second round. TCRdb reprocessed the multiplex PCR reads via MiXCR and lists one record per CDR3 protein. The profile shows around 590,000 distinct CDR3 sequences, 35% to 45% of them singletons. The sample comprised peripheral blood or thyroid tissue (not recorded which). All receptors derive from an adult man with Graves' hyperthyroidism.

Details on this clonotype: A much larger clone differs from this one at a single base, so this may be a read error. CDR3 protein: CASSLRGYGVPTF. The CDR3 nucleotides read TGTGCCAGCAGCTTACGGGGGTACGGCGTCCCGACTTTC. J is TRBJ2-6 and V is TRBV7-9, with D perhaps TRBD2 (6 bases). This CDR3 contains 13 residues. Germline V gene sequence: CDR1 SEHNR, CDR2 FQNEAQ (reference sequence).

This clonotype was found once. The V call is TRBV7-9, the J call TRBJ2-7; TRBD1 might be the D (6 bases). The V gene lost 3 bases and the J gene lost 4 bases, with 19 bases spanning the gap. The CDR3 has 16 residues. Germline V gives CDR1 SEHNR, CDR2 FQNEAQ (reference sequence). The CDR3 region is CASSLEVLGGQYEQYF. The DNA of the CDR3 is TGTGCCAGCAGCTTGGAGGTGCTAGGGGGTCAATACGAGCAGTACTTC.

There are many counts of this clonotype. This chain links TRBV6-1 with TRBJ1-6; no definite D call. CDR1 and CDR2 (germline): MNHNS, SASEGT. The CDR3 has 14 residues. V lost 2 bases and J 8 bases, leaving 10 bases between the germline ends. The CDR3 DNA reads TGTGCCAGCAGTGAACACACCAACGATTCACCCCTCCACTTT. It specifies CASSEHTNDSPLHF.

V usage is TRBV10-1 and J usage is TRBJ2-7, with a possible D match to TRBD2 (6 bases). CDR1 and CDR2 from the germline V gene are WNHNN and SYGVQD (reference sequence). The CDR3 consists of 14 residues. Trimming cost V 6 bases and J 4 bases, with 16 bases left between them. The CDR3: CASSVRSGLYEQYF. The CDR3 DNA follows: TGCGCCAGCAGCGTTCGTAGCGGTCTATACGAGCAGTACTTC.

The chain uses TRBV11-1 and TRBJ2-5; D may be TRBD1 (6 bases). V was shortened by 3 bases and J by 5 bases, with 16 bases between the two germline ends. The germline CDR1 and CDR2 sequences are SGHAT and FQDESV (reference sequence). There are 15 residues in the CDR3. The CDR3 sequence is CASSFRGRGDETQYF. The CDR3 DNA sequence: TGTGCCAGCAGCTTCCGGGGCAGGGGTGACGAGACCCAGTACTTC.

This clonotype was observed a handful of times. The DNA for the CDR3 is TGTGCCAGCAGTTTGAACAGGGGGTTTTCCTCCGACCTCCAGAGAACCCAGTACTTC. Its translation is CASSLNRGFSSDLQRTQYF. This chain links TRBV12-3 or TRBV12-4 with TRBJ2-5; TRBD1 matches 8 bases. V was clipped by 3 bases and J by 8 bases; unmatched bases: 23. The CDR3 consists of 19 residues.